This T cell receptor beta chain was observed in a study of cytomegalovirus exposure and HLA in healthy donors (dated by TCRdb to 2017 to 2019). For the study in its entirety: In an earlier analysis of 550 to 750 of the donors, roughly 300 Gb of sequence data and approximately 100 million unique TCR beta sequences from about 190 million T cells were reported. A later genetic analysis took genome-wide SNP genotypes for about 55% of the 666 donors and used that subset as a discovery cohort. Of the approximately 400 genotyped donors, over 80% were placed in the genetic ancestry cluster associated with self-reported Caucasian donors. On average, 235,054 unique TCR beta nucleotide sequences were sequenced per donor among 398 genotyped donors of the cohort, with roughly 18% of those sequences being non-productive. Using immunosequencing, the study profiled T cell repertoires from roughly 650 subjects and related those repertoires to cytomegalovirus serostatus. HLA typing covered class I and class II loci at four-digit resolution. Besides the first cohort of 666 subjects, a separate validation cohort made up of 120 different subjects was used. The number of typed donors differed by locus: about 620-630 for A, B, C, DRB1 and DQB1; 522 for DQA1; over 600 for DPA1; and about 450 for DPB1. Four or five DR-DQ haplotypes were handled as single units for association and clustering because linkage in the cohort was strong. All discovery cohort repertoires had been generated on a single sequencing platform. A later analysis re-analyzed previously published TCR beta repertoires from about 600 donors and added high-resolution HLA genotyping to study TCR occurrence patterns. The study aimed to test whether cataloging public T cell receptors could reveal signatures of past pathogen exposure. Roughly 300 gigabases of sequencing data and roughly 81 million unique TCR sequences made up an early release that covered fewer than 650 HLA-typed donors. To decide whether each TCR beta V gene segment behaved as functional or pseudogenic, an earlier analysis of 587 of the donors relied on high-throughput TCR beta sequencing. Donor age, sex, ethnicity and CMV serostatus were collected together with the repertoire data. Rather than drawing on any new phenotypic data, the later analysis identified candidate immune exposures from TCR beta sequences and the way those sequences occurred across donors. To predict cytomegalovirus infection status, the study combined high-throughput TCR immunosequencing, statistical association of individual TCRs with disease status, and machine learning.

Libraries were constructed by the immunoSEQ multiplex PCR assay. For the multiplex PCR, a mixture combining 60 forward primers for TCR Vbeta segments and 13 reverse primers for TCR Jbeta segments was used. A multiplex PCR assay on genomic DNA amplified the CDR3 region of rearranged TCR beta genes. The amplified TCR beta libraries were sequenced on the Illumina HiSeq System as 87-base-pair reads. For the original study's pipeline: Across the roughly 600 repertoires, a later analysis counted approximately 83 million unique TCR beta chains, around 10 million of which were shared by at least two donors. Raw reads were error-corrected and collapsed into unique sequences by a nearest-neighbor algorithm in which closely related sequences were merged to remove PCR and sequencing errors. CDR3 sequences were aligned to IMGT reference sequences to assign V, D and J gene segments. Each retained sequence needed at least a six-nucleotide match to both a V gene segment and a J gene segment. Rearrangements were classified as productive when the CDR3 lacked stop codons and remained in frame with V and J, and all other rearrangements were classified as non-productive. Following IMGT convention, CDR3 was defined as the stretch from the second conserved V-encoded cysteine to the conserved J-encoded phenylalanine. In an earlier analysis of 550 to 650 of the donors, sequences lacking an unambiguous match to a single V gene segment were excluded. An earlier analysis of a few hundred of the donors classified V segments as functional when productive rearrangements were above 56.7% and as segregating when the standard deviation between donors was above 5%. To diagnose cytomegalovirus status from the catalog of TCR beta chain sequences, a statistical classification framework was built. A later analysis assigned V and J genes by comparing TCR nucleotide sequences with IMGT/GENE-DB human TR gene sequences. The TCRdist pipeline was used in a later analysis to assign CDR3 sequences and most-parsimonious VDJ recombination scenarios. In a later analysis, every TCR beta chain was defined by the combination of its CDR3 amino acid sequence and its V-gene family, and reads without a unique V-gene family were dropped. A later analysis removed 550 to 700 highly shared, low-generation-probability nucleotide sequences to deal with suspected cross-contamination and a sequencing artifact. A later analysis calculated a clonal expansion index for each public chain from normalized within-repertoire ranks of inferred template counts. A later analysis computed generation probabilities with a VDJ recombination model fitted to out-of-frame rearrangements, and checked the results against IGoR. In a later analysis, hypergeometric tests were used to score TCR-TCR, TCR-HLA and TCR-CMV co-occurrence, with a repertoire-size bias correction applied to TCR pairs. To estimate false discovery rates, a later analysis permuted the HLA or CMV assignments 20 times. In a later analysis, co-occurring TCRs were grouped using DBSCAN, with TCRdist sequence similarity added in when clustering inside HLA-allele-positive subsets. Co-occurrence clustering excluded repertoires with fewer than 30,000 or more than 120,000 public chains, plus five with anomalous nucleotide sharing. Not all clones reach the TCRdb copy of this immuneACCESS table, which keeps in-frame sequences only. Checked studies attribute under half of the gap to unresolved V genes and leave the rest unexplained. V and J calls and clone size come straight from that table; D and trimming were deduced from the DNA. This sample's table carries some 200,000 clones. The ten largest make up about 1% of the sample.

The cohort comprised hundreds of healthy bone marrow donors. At the time of sampling, all cohort members were nominally healthy, though unrecorded immune exposures were likely present. The donor tested CMV seropositive and was one of the 289 seropositive cohort members. Every donor gave a peripheral blood sample, and the peripheral blood mononuclear cells from that sample were used for TCR beta sequencing. Genomic DNA extraction from the blood cell samples was performed with the Qiagen DNeasy Blood Extraction Kit. Findings and caveats that apply to the study as a whole: Several of the top co-occurrence clusters appeared to be linked to parvovirus B19, influenza, CMV and Epstein-Barr virus, according to a later analysis. According to the authors, the approach could potentially be generalized to other disease states and immunological phenotypes. Roughly uniform sequencing depth across donors was assumed in presence/absence analyses, although this assumption may not hold. In a later analysis, TCR association rates were found to vary across HLA loci, with the most associated TCRs seen for DRB1 alleles and the fewest for HLA-C alleles. While some public TCRs were present in many individuals, most TCR sequences turned up only very rarely across donors. In a later analysis, HLA-associated TCR beta chains were found to be more clonally expanded and to have lower generation probabilities than equally common non-associated chains. Correlated functional status among segregating V segments might reflect linkage disequilibrium, but an unknown experimental factor could not be ruled out. An earlier analysis of approximately 500 of the donors showed that most TCR beta V segments appeared in productive rearrangements either about 90% or about 30% of the time, which broadly matched IMGT annotations. A cluster of highly shared sequence variants was judged likely to be a technical artifact of the sequencing pipeline. In a later genetic analysis, a missense DCLRE1C variant was associated with V-gene and J-gene trimming of TCR beta chains, and the association was replicated in an independent cohort. Specific HLA alleles were associated with 16,951 TCR beta sequences at a false discovery rate of 0.05 in a later analysis. Compared with the approximately 670-donor mean, donors in an Asian-associated ancestry cluster had fewer N-insertions in productive TCRs, according to a later genetic analysis. The classifier was reported to diagnose cytomegalovirus status with high specificity and sensitivity in both the original cohort and the validation cohort. Three of the identified cytomegalovirus-associated TCR beta chains were confirmed in vitro to be specific for cytomegalovirus antigens. The cohort was sequenced for TCR beta chains only, and without alpha or paired-chain data the features that could be detected were limited. For the cohort, immune exposure information was limited to CMV serostatus. Assigning TCR associations to individual alleles was difficult when HLA alleles, especially DR and DQ, strongly co-occurred. A further reported finding was that TCR beta sequences accurately predicted the HLA-A and HLA-B alleles for most subjects in the first cohort. Most CMV-associated TCR beta chains appeared to be HLA-restricted in a later analysis, and the HLA associations seemed to be driven largely by CMV exposure. A total of about 180 TCR beta chains were listed by the study as associated with cytomegalovirus. Because counts were too low, more than 15 rarely observed V segments, including chromosome 9 orphons, were left out of the earlier analysis of 587 of the donors. Because the 87-base-pair reads could not distinguish some IMGT-functional V segments, including TRBV6-2 and TRBV6-3, those segments were excluded. Because HLA typing was missing for some donors at each locus, association tests included only the typed subset.

The CDR3 goes from the cysteine to the phenylalanine over 12 residues. The CDR3 DNA has 36 bases and is translated from base 1. The germline V gene provides CDR1 SGHTA and CDR2 FQGNSA. As concerns this clone: What this receptor recognizes is not known.

Material: PBMCs. The source is a girl aged 2 to 10 in good health and CMV-seropositive. The sequence is built from TRBV7-2 and TRBJ2-5; the D segment cannot be called with confidence. The end of the DNA fits TRBJ2-7 better, so the J call may be wrong. The base sequence is TGTGCCAGCAGCTATGGTCCCTACGAGCAGTACTTC. Its protein product is CASSYGPYEQYF.